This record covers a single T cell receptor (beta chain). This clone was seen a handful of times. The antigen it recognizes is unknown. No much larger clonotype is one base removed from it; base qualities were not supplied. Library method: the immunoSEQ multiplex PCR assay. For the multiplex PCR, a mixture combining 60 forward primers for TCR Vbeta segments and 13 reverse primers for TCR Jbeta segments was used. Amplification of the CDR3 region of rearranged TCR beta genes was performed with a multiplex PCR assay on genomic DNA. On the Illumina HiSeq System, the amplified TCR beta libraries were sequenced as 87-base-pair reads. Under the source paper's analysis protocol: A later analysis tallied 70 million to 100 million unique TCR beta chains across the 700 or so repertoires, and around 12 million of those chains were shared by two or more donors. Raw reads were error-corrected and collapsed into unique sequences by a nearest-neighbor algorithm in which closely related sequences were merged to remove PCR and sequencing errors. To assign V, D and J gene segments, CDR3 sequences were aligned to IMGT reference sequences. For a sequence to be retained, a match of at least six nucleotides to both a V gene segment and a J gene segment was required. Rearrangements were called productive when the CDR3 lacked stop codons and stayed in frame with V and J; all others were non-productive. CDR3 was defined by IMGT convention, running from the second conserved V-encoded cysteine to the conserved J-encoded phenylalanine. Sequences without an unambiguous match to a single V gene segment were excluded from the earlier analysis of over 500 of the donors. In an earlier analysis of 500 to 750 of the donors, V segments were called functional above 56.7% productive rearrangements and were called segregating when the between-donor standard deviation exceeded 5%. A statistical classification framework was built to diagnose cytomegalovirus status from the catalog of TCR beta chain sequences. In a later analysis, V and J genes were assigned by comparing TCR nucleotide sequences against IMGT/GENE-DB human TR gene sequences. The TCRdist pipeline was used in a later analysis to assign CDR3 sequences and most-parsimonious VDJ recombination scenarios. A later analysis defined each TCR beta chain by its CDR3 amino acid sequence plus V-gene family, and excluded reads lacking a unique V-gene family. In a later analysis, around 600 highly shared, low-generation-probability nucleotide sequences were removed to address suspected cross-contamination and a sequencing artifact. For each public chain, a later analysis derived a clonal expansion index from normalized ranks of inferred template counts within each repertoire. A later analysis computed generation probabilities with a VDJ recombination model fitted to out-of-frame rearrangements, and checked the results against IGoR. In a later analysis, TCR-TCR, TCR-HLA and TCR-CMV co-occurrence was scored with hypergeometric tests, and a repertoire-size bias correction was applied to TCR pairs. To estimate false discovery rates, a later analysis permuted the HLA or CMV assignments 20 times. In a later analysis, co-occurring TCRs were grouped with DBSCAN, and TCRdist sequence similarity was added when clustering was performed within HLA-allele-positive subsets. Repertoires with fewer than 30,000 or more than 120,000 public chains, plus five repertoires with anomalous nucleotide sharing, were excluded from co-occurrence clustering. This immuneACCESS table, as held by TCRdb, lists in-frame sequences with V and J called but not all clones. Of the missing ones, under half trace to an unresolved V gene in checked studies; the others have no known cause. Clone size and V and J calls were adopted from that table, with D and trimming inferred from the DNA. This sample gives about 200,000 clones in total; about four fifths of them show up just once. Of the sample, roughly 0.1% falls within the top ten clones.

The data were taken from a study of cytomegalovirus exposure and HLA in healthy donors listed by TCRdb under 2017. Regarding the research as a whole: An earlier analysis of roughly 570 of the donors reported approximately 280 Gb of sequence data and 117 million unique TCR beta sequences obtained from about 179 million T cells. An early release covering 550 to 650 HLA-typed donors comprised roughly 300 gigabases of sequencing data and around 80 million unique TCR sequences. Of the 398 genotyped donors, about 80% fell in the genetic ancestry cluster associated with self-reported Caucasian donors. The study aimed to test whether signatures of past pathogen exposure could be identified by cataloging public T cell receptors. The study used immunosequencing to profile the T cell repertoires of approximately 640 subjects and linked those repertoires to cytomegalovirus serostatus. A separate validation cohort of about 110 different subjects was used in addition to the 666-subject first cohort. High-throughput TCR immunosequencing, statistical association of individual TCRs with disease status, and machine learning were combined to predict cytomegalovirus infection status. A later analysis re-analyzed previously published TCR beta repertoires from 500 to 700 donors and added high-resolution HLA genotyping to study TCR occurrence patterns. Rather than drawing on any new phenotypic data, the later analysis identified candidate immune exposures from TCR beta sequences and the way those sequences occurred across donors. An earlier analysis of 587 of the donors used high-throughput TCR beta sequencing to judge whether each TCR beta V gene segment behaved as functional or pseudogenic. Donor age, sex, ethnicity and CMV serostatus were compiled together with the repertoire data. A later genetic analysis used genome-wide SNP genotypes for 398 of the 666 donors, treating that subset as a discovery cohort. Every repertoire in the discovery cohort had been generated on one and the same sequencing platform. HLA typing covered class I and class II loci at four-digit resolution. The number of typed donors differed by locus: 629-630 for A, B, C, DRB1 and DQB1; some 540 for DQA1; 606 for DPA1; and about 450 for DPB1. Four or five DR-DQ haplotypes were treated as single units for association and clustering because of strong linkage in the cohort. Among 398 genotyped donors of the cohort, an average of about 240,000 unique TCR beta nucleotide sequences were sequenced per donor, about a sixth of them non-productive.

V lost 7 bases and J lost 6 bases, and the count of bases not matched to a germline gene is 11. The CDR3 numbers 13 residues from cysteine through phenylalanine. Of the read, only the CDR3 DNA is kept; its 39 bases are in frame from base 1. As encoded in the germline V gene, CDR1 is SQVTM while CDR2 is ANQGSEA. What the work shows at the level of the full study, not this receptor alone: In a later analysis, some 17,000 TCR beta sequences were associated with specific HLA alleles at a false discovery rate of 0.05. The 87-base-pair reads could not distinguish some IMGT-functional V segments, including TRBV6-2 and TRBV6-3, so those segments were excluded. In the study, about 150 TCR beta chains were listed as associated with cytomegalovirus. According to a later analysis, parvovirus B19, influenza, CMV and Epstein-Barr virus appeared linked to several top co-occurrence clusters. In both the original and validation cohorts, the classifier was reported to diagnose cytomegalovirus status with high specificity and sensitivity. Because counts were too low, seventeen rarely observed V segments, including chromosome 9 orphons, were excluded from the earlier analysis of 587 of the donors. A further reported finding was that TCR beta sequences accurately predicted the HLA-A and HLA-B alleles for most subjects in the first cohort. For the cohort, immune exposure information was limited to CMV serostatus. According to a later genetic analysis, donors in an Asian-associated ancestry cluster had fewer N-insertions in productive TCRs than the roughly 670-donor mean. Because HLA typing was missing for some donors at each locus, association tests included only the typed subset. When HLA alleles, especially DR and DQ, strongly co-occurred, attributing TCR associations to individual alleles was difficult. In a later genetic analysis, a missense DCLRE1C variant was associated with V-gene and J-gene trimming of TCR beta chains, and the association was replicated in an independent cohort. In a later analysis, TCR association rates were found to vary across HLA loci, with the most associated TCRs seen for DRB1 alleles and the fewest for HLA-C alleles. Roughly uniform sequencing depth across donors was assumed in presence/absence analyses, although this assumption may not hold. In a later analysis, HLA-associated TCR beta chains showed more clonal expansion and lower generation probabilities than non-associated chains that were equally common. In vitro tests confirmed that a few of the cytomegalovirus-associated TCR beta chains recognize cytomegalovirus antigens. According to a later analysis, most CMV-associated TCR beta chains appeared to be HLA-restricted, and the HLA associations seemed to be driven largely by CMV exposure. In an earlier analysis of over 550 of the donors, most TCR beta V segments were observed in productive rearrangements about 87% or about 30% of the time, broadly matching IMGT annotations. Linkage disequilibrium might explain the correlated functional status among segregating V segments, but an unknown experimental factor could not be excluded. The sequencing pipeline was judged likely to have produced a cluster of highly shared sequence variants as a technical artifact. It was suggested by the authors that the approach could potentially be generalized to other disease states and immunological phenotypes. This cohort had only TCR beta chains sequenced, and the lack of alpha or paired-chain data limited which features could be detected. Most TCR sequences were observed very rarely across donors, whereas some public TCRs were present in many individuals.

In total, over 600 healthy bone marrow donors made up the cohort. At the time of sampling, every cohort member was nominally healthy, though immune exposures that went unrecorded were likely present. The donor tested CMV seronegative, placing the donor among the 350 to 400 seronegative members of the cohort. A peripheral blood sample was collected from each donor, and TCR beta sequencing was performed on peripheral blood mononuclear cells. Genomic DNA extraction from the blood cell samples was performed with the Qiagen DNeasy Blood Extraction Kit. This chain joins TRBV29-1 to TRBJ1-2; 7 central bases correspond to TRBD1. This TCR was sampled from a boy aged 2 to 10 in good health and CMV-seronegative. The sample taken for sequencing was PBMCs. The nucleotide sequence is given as TGCAGCGCGGAACAGGGGATAGGGGATGGCTACACCTTC. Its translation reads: CSAEQGIGDGYTF.